This entry features one T cell receptor beta chain sequence. Its cognate antigen has yet to be identified. Per-base quality was not reported, and no clone a single base away is much larger than it. Before undergoing thyroid surgery, none of the patients had been given any kind of treatment. Patient clinical samples collected from about 2012 to 2019 were retrospectively analysed using T-cell receptor beta sequencing. CDR1 SGHAT and CDR2 FQDESV are derived from the germline V gene (reference sequence). Here V drops 2 bases and J drops 3 bases, and the junction holds 2 bases not matched to any gene. The CDR3 covers 15 residues, taking in both the cysteine and the phenylalanine. Only CDR3 DNA is held: 45 bases, read in frame from base 1. The method was PCR. TCRdb shows the sequencer as Illumina HiSeq 4000. The TCR beta-chain CDR3 region of each patient was profiled by high-throughput sequencing. The paper's data handling went like this. The researchers built a classifier to tell apart papillary thyroid cancer patients with distant metastasis, based on CDR3 differences among clinicopathological groups. Repertoire diversity was assessed with the Shannon index, and tumor-blood repertoire similarity with the Morisita-Horn index. TCRdb redid the processing of the public reads, applying fastp at Q25 and MiXCR, and retained in-frame beta chains. It is TCRdb's table, rather than the study itself, that gives the V and J calls and clone size. Across this sample there are tens of thousands of clones, with around 30% seen only once. The ten top clones hold roughly a tenth of the sample.

This sample is part of a study of metastatic and nonmetastatic thyroid tumors (dated by TCRdb to 2020 to 2021). Looking at the study overall: Repertoires were compared across peripheral blood and tumor or nodule tissue samples from malignant and benign thyroid patients. General findings and caveats noted by the study authors: In both blood and tumor samples, malignant tumors were reported to have significantly higher TCR beta diversity than benign nodules.

The sequencing input was blood. Recombination linked TRBV11-1 to TRBJ2-3; TRBD2 aligns with 10 central bases. The sequence came from a male donor with papillary thyroid cancer or a benign thyroid nodule (not recorded which). Some clones in this sample may be carry-over from other donors' samples. The sequenced DNA: TGTGCCAGCAGCTTAACTAGCGGGATTACAGATACGCAGTATTTT. Translated, it gives CASSLTSGITDTQYF.